This TCR beta chain stems from a study of PD-1 blockade in classical Hodgkin lymphoma. Broader study findings: Whereas CD4+ TCR diversity had risen significantly by C4D1, CD8+ TCR diversity had not. Among the patients, those starting nivolumab under 1 year after ASCT were excluded. Baseline diversity was lower in partial responders and progressors than complete responders. In newly diagnosed patients, baseline TCR diversity was reportedly below that of healthy donors.

To note about this clone: What it recognizes is unknown.

Each of the patients experienced relapse following autologous stem cell transplantation, and their brentuximab vedotin exposure differed. Assay: immunoSEQ multiplex PCR; the TCRdb copy retains only in-frame clones and omits some. The repertoire holds 20,000 to 25,000 clones, roughly two thirds seen once, with about a sixth in the top ten. The sequencing used peripheral blood mononuclear cells (PBMCs), collected at baseline. This sequence originates from a human donor with classical Hodgkin lymphoma.

The chain's CDR3 is CASSKGLVGEVSYEQYV. As DNA, the CDR3 is TGTGCCAGCAGCAAAGGTCTTGTCGGAGAGGTCTCCTACGAGCAGTACGTC. The V gene is TRBV21-1, the J gene TRBJ2-7; the table names TRBD2, a call not compared with the DNA. TRBV21-1 is a pseudogene segment. There are 17 residues in the CDR3.